This T cell receptor beta chain emerged from a study of shared clonotypes between healthy human individuals. Whole-study results and caveats: Sampling covered nothing but blood. Tissue TCR repertoires likely differ from those found in blood.

The CDR3 sequence is 16 residues long. V shed 3 bases, J shed 3 bases, and the junction held 5 bases outside the gene matches. Germline values: CDR1 MDHEN, CDR2 SYDVKM. Profiled with immunoSEQ multiplex PCR; TCRdb holds only in-frame clones, not every one. The repertoire has some 500,000 clones, 90% to 96% of them found once; the top ten carry about 0.06%. A note on this clone: Antigen unknown.

The specimen sequenced was naive CD4+ T cells sorted from blood. Subset: CD45RA+ positively selected. The V and J genes are TRBV28 and TRBJ2-5; the match to TRBD1 covers 12 bases. This TCR was sampled from a woman aged 25 to 39 in good health. The CDR3 reads CASSLGQGAREETQYF. In DNA, the CDR3 is TGTGCCAGCAGTTTGGGACAGGGGGCGAGGGAAGAGACCCAGTACTTC. Full variable domain (outside the CDR3, taken from reference TRBV28 and TRBJ2-5): DVKVTQSSRYLVKRTGEKVFLECVQDMDHENMFWYRQDPGLGLRLIYFSYDVKMKEKGDIPEGYSVSREKKERFSLILESASTNQTSMYLCASSLGQGAREETQYFGPGTRLLVL.